Presented here are 20 T cell receptor beta chains from one specimen sequenced in a study of a mutant IDH1 vaccine in newly diagnosed glioma. Time point specified: week 47, end of study. One vaccine dose held 300 ug of mutant IDH1 20-mer peptide and came with topical imiquimod. This table comes from immunoSEQ multiplex PCR, and its TCRdb copy is limited to in-frame clones, with some not included. The sample yields about 94,000 clones, 85% to 90% seen once. For these TCRs, the target antigens are not known. The input for sequencing was PBMCs, taken from a glioma patient whose treatment included an IDH1 peptide vaccine. The receptors derive from a woman in her forties or fifties with glioma.

The chain joins TRBV6-6 to TRBJ1-3; a possible D gene is TRBD1 (5 bases). The length of the CDR3 is 16 residues. V was pared by 2 bases and J by 2 bases, with 13 bases between. Germline V gene sequence: CDR1 MNHNY, CDR2 SVGAGI (reference sequence). The CDR3 DNA sequence: TGTGCCAGCAGTTACAGGGACCCCAGGGCTGGAAACACCATATATTTT. Protein sequence: CASSYRDPRAGNTIYF.

This clone was recorded once. The rearrangement joins TRBV7-8 to TRBJ1-2; 7 nucleotides agree with TRBD1. Germline V gene sequence: CDR1 SGHVS, CDR2 FQNEAQ. The CDR3 runs to 15 residues. J gave up 7 bases and V 5 bases, and 13 bases lay outside the gene matches. CDR3 residues: CASSPYRTGSIGYTF. CDR3 nucleotides: TGTGCCAGCAGCCCCTACAGGACAGGCTCGATTGGCTACACCTTC.

The chain uses TRBV30 and TRBJ1-4; D is ambiguous. Germline CDR1 reads GTSNPN; CDR2 reads SVGIG (reference sequence). The CDR3 covers 11 residues. The V end lost 2 bases, the J end lost 6 bases, and 4 bases lay between the germline ends. In DNA form, the CDR3 reads TGTGCCTGGAGTTATGATGAAAAACTGTTTTTT. Protein sequence: CAWSYDEKLFF. The entire variable domain, with the rest obtained from reference TRBV30 and TRBJ1-4, is as follows: SQTIHQWPATLVQPVGSPLSLECTVEGTSNPNLYWYRQAAGRGLQLLFYSVGIGQISSEVPQNLSASRPQDRQFILSSKKLLLSDSGFYLCAWSYDEKLFFGSGTQLSVL.

This clone was recorded a few times. The chain uses TRBV5-8 and TRBJ1-4; 7 nucleotides align to TRBD1. Germline CDR1 and CDR2: SGHTS and YDEGEE. The CDR3 covers 15 residues. V shed 3 bases, J shed 7 bases, and the junction held 9 bases outside the gene matches. In nucleotides, the CDR3 is TGTGCCAGCAGCTGGGGACAGTCCCCTCCTGAAAAACTGTTTTTT. This encodes CASSWGQSPPEKLFF.

The chain couples TRBV14 to TRBJ2-3; D unclear. CDR3 size: 16 residues. V gave up 0 bases and J gave up 4 bases, with 14 bases separating them. The germline V gene encodes CDR1 SGHDN and CDR2 FVKESK. CDR3 amino acids: CASSQEARNRADTQYF. The CDR3 coding sequence is TGTGCCAGCAGCCAAGAAGCTAGAAACCGCGCAGATACGCAGTATTTT.

The chain couples TRBV5-1 to TRBJ2-5; 8 bases match TRBD2. This CDR3 has 12 residues. The germline gives CDR1 SGHRS, CDR2 YFSETQ. Trimming at V came to 5 bases and at J to 5 bases, leaving 2 bases not matched to a gene. The CDR3 nucleotides read TGCGCCAGCAGAGCGGGAGCGGAGACCCAGTACTTC. It is translated as CASRAGAETQYF.

The chain recombines TRBV7-6 with TRBJ2-3; 13 bases are shared with TRBD2. Losses at the gene ends were 4 bases for V and 0 bases for J; bases not matched to a gene: 7. Germline V gene sequence: CDR1 SGHVS, CDR2 FNYEAQ. The CDR3 runs 18 residues. The CDR3, as DNA: TGTGCCAGCAGCTCGCGACTAGCGGGAGGCCCTAGCACAGATACGCAGTATTTT. It encodes CASSSRLAGGPSTDTQYF.

The rearrangement joins TRBV27 to TRBJ1-2; D is possibly TRBD1 (6 bases). From germline, CDR1 is MNHEY and CDR2 SMNVEV (reference sequence). This CDR3 comprises 15 residues. Between the trimmed V and J ends, which lost 5 bases and 4 bases, there was a span of 17 bases. This chain's CDR3 is CASSISGRGGYGYTF. CDR3 sequence (DNA): TGTGCCAGCAGTATTTCCGGCAGGGGAGGCTATGGCTACACCTTC.

The chain is built from TRBV6-5 and TRBJ1-3; D remains unclear. CDR1 and CDR2 from the germline V gene are MNHEY and SVGAGI. Trimming left V 8 bases short and J 5 bases short, with 10 bases between. This CDR3 is built from 12 residues. In nucleotides, the CDR3 is TGTGCCAGCCGAGGGTCCCGAAACACCATATATTTT. Amino acids: CASRGSRNTIYF.

The rearrangement uses TRBV6-6 and TRBJ1-2, with a possible D match to TRBD1 (5 bases). Germline loops: CDR1 MNHNY, CDR2 SVGAGI (reference sequence). The CDR3 runs to 15 residues. Trimming left V 5 bases short and J 3 bases short, with 16 bases between. The CDR3 region is CASSLSGGIDYGYTF. The CDR3 nucleotides are TGTGCCAGCAGTCTCTCCGGGGGGATCGACTATGGCTACACCTTC.

The genes are TRBV28 and TRBJ2-2; D remains ambiguous. V lost 3 bases and J 4 bases, leaving 12 bases between the germline ends. Germline-derived CDR1 and CDR2 are MDHEN and SYDVKM. The CDR3 loop spans 15 amino acids. This chain's CDR3 is CASSFGRRSTGELFF. The CDR3 region has the DNA TGTGCCAGCAGTTTTGGCAGGCGGAGCACCGGGGAGCTGTTTTTT. The full variable domain, rest sourced from reference TRBV28 and TRBJ2-2, is DVKVTQSSRYLVKRTGEKVFLECVQDMDHENMFWYRQDPGLGLRLIYFSYDVKMKEKGDIPEGYSVSREKKERFSLILESASTNQTSMYLCASSFGRRSTGELFFGEGSRLTVL.

This chain connects TRBV5-1 to TRBJ2-7; D remains ambiguous. The length of the CDR3 is 16 residues. V lost 0 bases, J lost 0 bases, and 13 bases lay in between. Germline V CDR1 and CDR2: SGHRS, YFSETQ. In nucleotides, the CDR3 is TGCGCCAGCAGCTTGGCAACGTGGAGAAGCTCCTACGAGCAGTACTTC. Residues: CASSLATWRSSYEQYF.

The gene calls are TRBV9 and TRBJ1-1; TRBD1 matches at 10 bases. The ends lost 3 bases at V and 3 bases at J; junction bases unmatched: 2. In germline, CDR1 is SGDLS, CDR2 YYNGEE. There are 14 residues in the CDR3. In DNA, the CDR3 is TGTGCCAGCAGCGAGACAGGGGGCTACACTGAAGCTTTCTTT. Protein product: CASSETGGYTEAFF.

The chain employs TRBV28 and TRBJ1-1; tentative D call: TRBD1 (5 bases). Germline CDR1 reads MDHEN; CDR2 reads SYDVKM. V was shortened by 1 base and J by 8 bases, with 8 bases between the two germline ends. This CDR3 spans 12 amino acids. The CDR3 sequence is CASSLFPGEAFF. DNA for the CDR3: TGTGCCAGCAGTTTATTCCCAGGGGAAGCTTTCTTT.

In this sample, this clone turned up once. The chain is built from TRBV7-8 and TRBJ2-1; D tentatively fits TRBD1 or TRBD2 (7 bases each). Germline CDR1 and CDR2: SGHVS and FQNEAQ. V lost 5 bases and J lost 5, with 22 bases in between. The CDR3 loop spans 17 amino acids. The CDR3 DNA reads TGTGCCAGCAGCCCCCCGGTGGGAGGGGGCCGGGACAATGAGCAGTTCTTC. Its translation is CASSPPVGGGRDNEQFF.

DNA for the CDR3: TGTGCCAGCAGCTTAGCCGGAGGGCCCTTGGCTGAGCAGTTCTTC. Translating it yields CASSLAGGPLAEQFF. The V and J genes are TRBV11-3 and TRBJ2-1, with D possibly being TRBD2 (6 bases). Deletions cut 1 base from V and 9 bases from J, with 16 bases between. CDR1 is SGHNT and CDR2 is YENEEA in the germline V gene. The CDR3 contains 15 residues. Full variable domain (rest looked up from reference TRBV11-3 and TRBJ2-1): EAGVVQSPRYKIIEKKQPVAFWCNPISGHNTLYWYLQNLGQGPELLIRYENEEAVDDSQLPKDRFSAERLKGVDSTLKIQPAELGDSAVYLCASSLAGGPLAEQFFGPGTRLTVL.

The chain has TRBV5-1 and TRBJ2-5; TRBD1 aligns across 9 bases. The CDR3 runs to 14 residues. V was clipped by 4 bases and J by 3 bases; unmatched bases: 4. Germline V gene sequence: CDR1 SGHRS, CDR2 YFSETQ. The CDR3, as DNA: TGCGCCAGCAGCACGGACAGGGGAGAAGAGACCCAGTACTTC. Translation: CASSTDRGEETQYF.

The genes are TRBV11-2 and TRBJ2-5; D is unresolved. V gave up 5 bases and J gave up 5 bases, with 9 bases separating them. Germline values: CDR1 SGHAT, CDR2 FQNNGV. The CDR3 consists of 12 residues. DNA for the CDR3: TGTGCCAGCAGCCGGCAAGTGGAGACCCAGTACTTC. This translates into CASSRQVETQYF.

V and J are TRBV28 and TRBJ2-1; D not resolved. V lost 4 bases and J 1 base, leaving 8 bases between the germline ends. Germline V gives CDR1 MDHEN, CDR2 SYDVKM. This CDR3 region has 14 residues. The CDR3: CASSYPQSYNEQFF. CDR3 DNA: TGTGCCAGCAGTTACCCTCAATCCTACAATGAGCAGTTCTTC.

A word on this clone: No DNA is shown, since the ends of the CDR3 on it are uncertain; the CDR3 is the one TCRdb lists. The chain has TRBV29-1 and TRBJ2-7; the table assigns TRBD2, which was not confirmed against the DNA. The CDR3 is 14 residues long, counting both termini. Germline V gene lookup returns CDR1 SQVTM and CDR2 ANQGSEA. The CDR3 sequence is CSAVFWGGSYEQYF.